This T cell receptor (beta chain) was sequenced during a study of control samples from healthy donors and cancer patients. The CDR3 sequence is 13 residues long. V lost 3 bases and J lost 2, with 6 bases in between. Germline V gives CDR1 SGHRS, CDR2 YFSETQ. The data were produced by immunoSEQ multiplex PCR, yet TCRdb's version contains in-frame clones alone and is incomplete. The data show under 80,000 clones, with over 85% seen just once and roughly 1.3% held by the top ten. The chain recombines TRBV5-1 with TRBJ2-1; the D is unclear. Sequenced: PBMCs. This sequence originates from a woman aged 40 to 49 with lung cancer. CDR3 nucleotides: TGCGCCAGCAGCTCTAAAGCCTACAATGAGCAGTTCTTC. As protein: CASSSKAYNEQFF.